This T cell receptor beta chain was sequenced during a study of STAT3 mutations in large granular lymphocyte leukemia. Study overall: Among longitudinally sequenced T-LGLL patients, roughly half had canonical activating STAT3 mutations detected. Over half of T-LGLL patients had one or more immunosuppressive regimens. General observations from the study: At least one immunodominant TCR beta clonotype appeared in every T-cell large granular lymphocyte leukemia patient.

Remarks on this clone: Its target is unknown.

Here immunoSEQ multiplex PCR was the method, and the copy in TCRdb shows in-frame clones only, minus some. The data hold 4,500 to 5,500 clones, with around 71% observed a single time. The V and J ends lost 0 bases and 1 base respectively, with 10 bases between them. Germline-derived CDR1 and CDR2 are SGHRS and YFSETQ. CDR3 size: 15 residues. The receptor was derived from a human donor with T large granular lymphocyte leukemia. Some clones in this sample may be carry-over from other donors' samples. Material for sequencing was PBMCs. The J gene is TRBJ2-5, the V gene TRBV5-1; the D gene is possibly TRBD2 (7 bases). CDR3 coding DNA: TGCGCCAGCAGCTTGGGCGGGGGCCTCCAAGAGACCCAGTACTTC. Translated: CASSLGGGLQETQYF.